This section outlines one T cell receptor beta chain sequence together with its context. Antigen: not known. The CDR3 runs 16 residues. Germline V CDR1 and CDR2: SGHVS, FQNEAQ. Between the trimmed V and J ends, which lost 1 base and 3 bases, there was a span of 16 bases. This sample is drawn from a study of identical twins. Whole-study results and caveats: For cord blood, abundant beta clonotypes had fewer insertions, unlike memory repertoires, which showed none. Models predicted less out-of-frame TCR alpha sharing in monozygotic twins than was found.

MiXCR, applied by TCRdb to the 5' RACE reads, yields one record per CDR3 protein. Of about 450,000 distinct CDR3 sequences detected, around a sixth appear once; the ten largest clones hold approximately 12%. This clonotype originated in a man over 45 in good health. Sequencing input: naive T cells sorted from blood. This rearrangement joins TRBV7-8 to TRBJ2-7; maybe TRBD1 (6 bases). The DNA of the CDR3 is TGTGCCAGCAGCTTAGTTTCTCCCACAGGGTACTACGAGCAGTACTTC. Its translation: CASSLVSPTGYYEQYF.